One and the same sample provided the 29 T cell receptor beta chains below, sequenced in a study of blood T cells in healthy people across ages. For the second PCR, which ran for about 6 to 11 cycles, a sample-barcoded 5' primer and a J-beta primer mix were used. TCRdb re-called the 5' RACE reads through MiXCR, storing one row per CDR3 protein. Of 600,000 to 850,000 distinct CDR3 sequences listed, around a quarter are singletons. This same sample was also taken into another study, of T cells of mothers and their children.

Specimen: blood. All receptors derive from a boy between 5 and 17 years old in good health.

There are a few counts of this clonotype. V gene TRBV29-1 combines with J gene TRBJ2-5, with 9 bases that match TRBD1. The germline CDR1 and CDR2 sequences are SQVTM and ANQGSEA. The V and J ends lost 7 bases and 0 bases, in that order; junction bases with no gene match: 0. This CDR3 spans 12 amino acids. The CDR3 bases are TGCAGCGGACAGGGGGACCAAGAGACCCAGTACTTC. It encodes CSGQGDQETQYF. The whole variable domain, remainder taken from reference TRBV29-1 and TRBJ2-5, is SAVISQKPSRDICQRGTSLTIQCQVDSQVTMMFWYRQQPGQSLTLIATANQGSEATYESGFVIDKFPISRPNLTFSTLTVSNMSPEDSSIYLCSGQGDQETQYFGPGTRLLVL.

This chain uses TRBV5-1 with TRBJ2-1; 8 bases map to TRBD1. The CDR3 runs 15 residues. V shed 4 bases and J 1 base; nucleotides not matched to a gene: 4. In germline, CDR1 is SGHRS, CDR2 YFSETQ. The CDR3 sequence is CASSVTGESYNEQFF. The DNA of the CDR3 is TGCGCCAGCAGCGTGACAGGGGAGTCCTACAATGAGCAGTTCTTC.

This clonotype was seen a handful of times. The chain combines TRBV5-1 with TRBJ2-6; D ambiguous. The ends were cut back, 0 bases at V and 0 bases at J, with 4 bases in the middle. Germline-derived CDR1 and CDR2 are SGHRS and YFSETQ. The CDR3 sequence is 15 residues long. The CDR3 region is CASSLVLSGANVLTF. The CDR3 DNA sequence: TGCGCCAGCAGCTTGGTCCTCTCTGGGGCCAACGTCCTGACTTTC. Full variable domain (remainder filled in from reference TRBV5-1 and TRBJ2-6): KAGVTQTPRYLIKTRGQQVTLSCSPISGHRSVSWYQQTPGQGLQFLFEYFSETQRNKGNFPGRFSGRQFSNSRSEMNVSTLELGDSALYLCASSLVLSGANVLTFGAGSRLTVL.

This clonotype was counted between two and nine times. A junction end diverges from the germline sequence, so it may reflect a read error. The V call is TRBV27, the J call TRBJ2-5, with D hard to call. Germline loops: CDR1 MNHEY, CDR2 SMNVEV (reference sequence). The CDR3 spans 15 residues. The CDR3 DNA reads TGTGCCAGCAGTGCCTACACTCGGCAAAAAGAGACCCGGTACTTC. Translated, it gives CASSAYTRQKETRYF.

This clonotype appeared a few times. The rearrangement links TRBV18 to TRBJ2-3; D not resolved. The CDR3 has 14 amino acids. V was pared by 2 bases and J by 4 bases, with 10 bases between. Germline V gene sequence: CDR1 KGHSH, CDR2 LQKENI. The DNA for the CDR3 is TGTGCCAGCTCACCAGGGTCTGGGTCAGATACGCAGTATTTT. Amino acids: CASSPGSGSDTQYF.

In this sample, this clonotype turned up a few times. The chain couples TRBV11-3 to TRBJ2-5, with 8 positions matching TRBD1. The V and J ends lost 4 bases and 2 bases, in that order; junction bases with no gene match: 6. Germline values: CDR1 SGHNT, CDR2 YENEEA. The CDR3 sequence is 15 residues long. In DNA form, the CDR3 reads TGTGCCAGCAGCTCGGACAGGGATCGACAAGAGACCCAGTACTTC. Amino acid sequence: CASSSDRDRQETQYF.

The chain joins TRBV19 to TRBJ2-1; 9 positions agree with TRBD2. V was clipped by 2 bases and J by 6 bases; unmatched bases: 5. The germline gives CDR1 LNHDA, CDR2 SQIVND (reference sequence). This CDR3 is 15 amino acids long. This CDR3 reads CASSISAGGPNEQFF. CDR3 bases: TGTGCCAGTAGTATAAGCGCGGGAGGGCCCAATGAGCAGTTCTTC. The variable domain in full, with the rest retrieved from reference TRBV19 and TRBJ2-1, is DGGITQSPKYLFRKEGQNVTLSCEQNLNHDAMYWYRQDPGQGLRLIYYSQIVNDFQKGDIAEGYSVSREKKESFPLTVTSAQKNPTAFYLCASSISAGGPNEQFFGPGTRLTVL.

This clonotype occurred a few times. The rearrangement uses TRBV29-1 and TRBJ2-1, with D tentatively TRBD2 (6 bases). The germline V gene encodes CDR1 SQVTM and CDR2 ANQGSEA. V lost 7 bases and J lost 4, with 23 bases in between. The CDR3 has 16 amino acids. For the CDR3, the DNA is TGCAGCGCGGGCGTTAGCGGAATTAGCTCATACAATGAGCAGTTCTTC. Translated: CSAGVSGISSYNEQFF.

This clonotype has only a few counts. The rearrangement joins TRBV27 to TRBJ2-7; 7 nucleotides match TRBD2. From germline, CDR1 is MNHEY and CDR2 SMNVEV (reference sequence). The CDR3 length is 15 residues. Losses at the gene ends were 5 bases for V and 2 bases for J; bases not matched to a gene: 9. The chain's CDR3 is CASSLAGLVPYEQYF. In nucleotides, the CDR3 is TGTGCCAGCAGTCTCGCCGGACTAGTCCCCTACGAGCAGTACTTC.

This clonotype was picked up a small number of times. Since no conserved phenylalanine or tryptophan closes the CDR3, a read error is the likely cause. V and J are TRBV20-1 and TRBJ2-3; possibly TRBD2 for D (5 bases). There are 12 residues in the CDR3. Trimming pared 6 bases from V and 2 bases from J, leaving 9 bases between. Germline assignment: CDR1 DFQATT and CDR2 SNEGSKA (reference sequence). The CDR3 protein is CSASGITDTQYI. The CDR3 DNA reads TGCAGTGCGTCGGGAATCACAGATACGCAGTATATT.

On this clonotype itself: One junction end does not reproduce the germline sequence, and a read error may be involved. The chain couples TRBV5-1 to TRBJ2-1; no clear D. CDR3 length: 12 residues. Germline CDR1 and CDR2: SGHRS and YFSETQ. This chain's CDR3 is CASSGSLNEQLF. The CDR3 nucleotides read TGCGCCAGCAGCGGGTCCCTCAATGAGCAGCTCTTC.

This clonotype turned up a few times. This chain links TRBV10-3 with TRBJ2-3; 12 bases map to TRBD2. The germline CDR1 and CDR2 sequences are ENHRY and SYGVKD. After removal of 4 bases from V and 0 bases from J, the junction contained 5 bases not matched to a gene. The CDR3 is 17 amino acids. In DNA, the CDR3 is TGTGCCATCAGTGCGGTCGGGACTAGCGGGAGCACAGATACGCAGTATTTT. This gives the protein CAISAVGTSGSTDTQYF.

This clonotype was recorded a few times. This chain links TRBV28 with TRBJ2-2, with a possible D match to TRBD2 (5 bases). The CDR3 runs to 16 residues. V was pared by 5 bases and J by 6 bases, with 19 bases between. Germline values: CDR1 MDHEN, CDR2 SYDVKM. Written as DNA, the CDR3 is TGTGCCAGCAGTCTAGTCGGGCAGACTAAAGCCGGGGAGCTGTTTTTT. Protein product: CASSLVGQTKAGELFF. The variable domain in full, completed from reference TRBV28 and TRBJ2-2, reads DVKVTQSSRYLVKRTGEKVFLECVQDMDHENMFWYRQDPGLGLRLIYFSYDVKMKEKGDIPEGYSVSREKKERFSLILESASTNQTSMYLCASSLVGQTKAGELFFGEGSRLTVL.

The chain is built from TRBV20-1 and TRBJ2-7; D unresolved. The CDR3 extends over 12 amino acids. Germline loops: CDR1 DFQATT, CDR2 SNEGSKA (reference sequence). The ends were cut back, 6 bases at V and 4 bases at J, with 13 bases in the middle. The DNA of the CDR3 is TGCAGTGCGAGGAGACTGGGTTACGAGCAGTACTTC. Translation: CSARRLGYEQYF.

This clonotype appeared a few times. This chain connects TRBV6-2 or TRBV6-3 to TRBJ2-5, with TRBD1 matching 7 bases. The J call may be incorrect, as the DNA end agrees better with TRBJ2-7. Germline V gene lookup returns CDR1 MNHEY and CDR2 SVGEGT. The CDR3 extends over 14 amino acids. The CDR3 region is CASNIQGLAYEQYF. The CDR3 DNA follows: TGTGCCAGCAACATACAGGGGCTCGCCTACGAGCAGTACTTC.

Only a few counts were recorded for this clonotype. CDR3 sequence: CASSLEGGMNQPQHF. CDR3 DNA: TGCGCCAGCAGCTTGGAGGGAGGGATGAATCAGCCCCAGCATTTT. The chain joins TRBV5-1 to TRBJ1-5; D not resolved. V was shortened by 0 bases and J by 4 bases, with 11 bases between the two germline ends. The CDR3 length is 15 residues. CDR1 and CDR2 from the germline V gene are SGHRS and YFSETQ. The entire variable domain, with the rest obtained from reference TRBV5-1 and TRBJ1-5, is as follows: KAGVTQTPRYLIKTRGQQVTLSCSPISGHRSVSWYQQTPGQGLQFLFEYFSETQRNKGNFPGRFSGRQFSNSRSEMNVSTLELGDSALYLCASSLEGGMNQPQHFGDGTRLSIL.

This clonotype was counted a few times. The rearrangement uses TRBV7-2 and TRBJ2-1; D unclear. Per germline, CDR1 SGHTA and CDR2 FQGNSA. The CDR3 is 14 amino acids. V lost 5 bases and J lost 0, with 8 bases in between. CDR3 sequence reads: CASSVPSSYNEQFF. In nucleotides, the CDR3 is TGTGCCAGCAGCGTTCCGAGCTCCTACAATGAGCAGTTCTTC.

The CDR3, as DNA: TGTGCCAGCAGCTTAGCGACGGGACAGTTCTATGGCTACACCTTC. Its translation is CASSLATGQFYGYTF. The genes are TRBV7-9 and TRBJ1-2; TRBD1 matches at 7 bases. Germline V CDR1 and CDR2: SEHNR, FQNEAQ (reference sequence). The CDR3 runs to 15 residues. Trimming at V came to 0 bases and at J to 4 bases, leaving 5 bases not matched to a gene.

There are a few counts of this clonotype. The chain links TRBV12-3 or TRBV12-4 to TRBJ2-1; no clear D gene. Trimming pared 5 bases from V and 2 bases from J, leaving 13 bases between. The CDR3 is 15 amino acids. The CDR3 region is CASSPFEEAYNEQFF. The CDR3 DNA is TGTGCCAGCAGTCCCTTTGAAGAGGCCTACAATGAGCAGTTCTTC.

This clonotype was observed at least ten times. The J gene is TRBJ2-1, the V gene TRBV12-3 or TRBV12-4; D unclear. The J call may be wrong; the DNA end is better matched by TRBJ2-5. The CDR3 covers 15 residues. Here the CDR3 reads CASSLSLGQQETQYF. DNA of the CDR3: TGTGCCAGCAGTTTATCTCTAGGTCAACAAGAGACCCAGTACTTC.

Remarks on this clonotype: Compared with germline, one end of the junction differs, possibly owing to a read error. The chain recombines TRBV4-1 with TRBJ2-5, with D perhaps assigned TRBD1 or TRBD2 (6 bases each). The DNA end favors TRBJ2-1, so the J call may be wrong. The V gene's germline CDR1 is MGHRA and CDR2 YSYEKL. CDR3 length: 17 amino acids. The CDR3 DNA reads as TGCGCCAGCAGCCAAGTGGGGGCAGGGAGGTTGGTCAATGAACAGTTCTTC. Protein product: CASSQVGAGRLVNEQFF.

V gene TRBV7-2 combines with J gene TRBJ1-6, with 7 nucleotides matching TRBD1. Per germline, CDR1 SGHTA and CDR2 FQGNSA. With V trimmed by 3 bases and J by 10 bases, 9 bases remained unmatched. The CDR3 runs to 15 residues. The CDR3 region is CASSLREGAVSPLHF. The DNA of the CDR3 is TGTGCCAGCAGCTTGAGGGAGGGGGCAGTATCACCCCTCCACTTT.

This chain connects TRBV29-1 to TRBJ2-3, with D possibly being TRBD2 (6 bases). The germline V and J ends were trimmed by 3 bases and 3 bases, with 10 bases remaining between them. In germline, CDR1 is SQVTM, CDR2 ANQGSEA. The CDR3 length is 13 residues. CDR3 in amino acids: CSVDTEGTDTQYF. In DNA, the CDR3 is TGCAGCGTTGATACGGAGGGGACAGATACGCAGTATTTT.

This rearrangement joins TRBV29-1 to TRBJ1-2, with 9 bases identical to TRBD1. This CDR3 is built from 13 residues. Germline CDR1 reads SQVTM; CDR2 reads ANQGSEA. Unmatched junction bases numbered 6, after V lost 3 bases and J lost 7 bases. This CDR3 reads CSVEGQGLGGYTF. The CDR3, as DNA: TGCAGCGTTGAGGGACAGGGCCTTGGTGGCTACACCTTC.

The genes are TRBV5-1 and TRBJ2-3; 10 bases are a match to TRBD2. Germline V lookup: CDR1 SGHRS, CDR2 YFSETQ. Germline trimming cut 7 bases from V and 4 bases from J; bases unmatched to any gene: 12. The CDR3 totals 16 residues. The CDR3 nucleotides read TGCGCCAGCGCAGCCTCGACAAGCGGGGGGGCAGATACGCAGTATTTT. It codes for CASAASTSGGADTQYF.

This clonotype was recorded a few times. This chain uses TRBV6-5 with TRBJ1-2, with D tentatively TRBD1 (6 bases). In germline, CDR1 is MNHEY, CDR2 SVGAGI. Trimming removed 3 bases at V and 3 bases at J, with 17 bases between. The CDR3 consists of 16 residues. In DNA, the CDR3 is TGTGCCAGCAGTTATCCCTTGGGGAGGGGGGACTATGGCTACACCTTC. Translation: CASSYPLGRGDYGYTF.

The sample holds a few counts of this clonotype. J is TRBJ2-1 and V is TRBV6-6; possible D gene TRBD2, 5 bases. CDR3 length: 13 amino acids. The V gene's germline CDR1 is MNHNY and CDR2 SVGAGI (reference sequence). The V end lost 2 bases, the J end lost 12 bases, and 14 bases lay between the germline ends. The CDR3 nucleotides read TGTGCCAGCAGTTACGGAGGACCTGTGGGGCAGTTCTTC. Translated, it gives CASSYGGPVGQFF.

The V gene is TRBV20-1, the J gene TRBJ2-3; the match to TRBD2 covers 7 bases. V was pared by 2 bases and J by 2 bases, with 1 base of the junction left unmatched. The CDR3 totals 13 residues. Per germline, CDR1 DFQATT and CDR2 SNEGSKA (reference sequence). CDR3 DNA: TGCAGTGCTAGACTAGCGGACACAGATACGCAGTATTTT. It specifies CSARLADTDTQYF.

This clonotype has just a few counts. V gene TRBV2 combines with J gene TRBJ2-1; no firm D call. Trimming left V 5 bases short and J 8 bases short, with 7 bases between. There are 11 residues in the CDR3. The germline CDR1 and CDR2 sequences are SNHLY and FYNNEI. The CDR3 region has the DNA TGTGCCAGCAGTAAGGGCTATGAGCAGTTCTTC. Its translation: CASSKGYEQFF. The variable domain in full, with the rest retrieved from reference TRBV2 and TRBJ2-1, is EPEVTQTPSHQVTQMGQEVILRCVPISNHLYFYWYRQILGQKVEFLVSFYNNEISEKSEIFDDQFSVERPDGSNFTLKIRSTKLEDSAMYFCASSKGYEQFFGPGTRLTVL.